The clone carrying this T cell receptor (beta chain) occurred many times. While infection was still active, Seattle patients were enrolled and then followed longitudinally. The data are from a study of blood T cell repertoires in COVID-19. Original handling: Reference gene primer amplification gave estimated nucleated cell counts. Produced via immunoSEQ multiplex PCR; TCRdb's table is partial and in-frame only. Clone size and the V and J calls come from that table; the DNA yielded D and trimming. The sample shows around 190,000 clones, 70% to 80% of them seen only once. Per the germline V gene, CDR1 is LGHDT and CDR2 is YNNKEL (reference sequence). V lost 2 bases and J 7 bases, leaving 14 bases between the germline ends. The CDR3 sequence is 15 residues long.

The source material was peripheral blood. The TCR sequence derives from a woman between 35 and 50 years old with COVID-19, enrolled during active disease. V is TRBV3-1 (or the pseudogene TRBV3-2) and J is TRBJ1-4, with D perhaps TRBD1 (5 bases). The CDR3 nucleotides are TGTGCCAGCAGCCAAATCGCGACAGTTCGTGAAAAACTGTTTTTT. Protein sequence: CASSQIATVREKLFF.